This entry features one T cell receptor beta chain sequence. As yet, its antigen is unknown. The sample originates from a study of cytomegalovirus exposure and HLA in healthy donors. Overall study results and limits: In vitro checks showed that three CMV-associated chains really do target CMV antigens.

The PCR contained 60 Vbeta and 13 Jbeta primers. The data were produced by immunoSEQ multiplex PCR, yet TCRdb's version contains in-frame clones alone and is incomplete. The repertoire table contains about 140,000 clones. V shed 1 base and J 3 bases; nucleotides not matched to a gene: 18. The germline V gene has CDR1 MGHRA and CDR2 YSYEKL. The CDR3 consists of 19 residues. The TCR sequence derives from a woman between 18 and 29 years old in good health and CMV-seronegative. The chain couples TRBV4-1 to TRBJ2-7; TRBD1 matches at 7 bases. Source material: PBMCs. This CDR3 reads CASSQGAPALGTVLYEQYF. The CDR3 nucleotides are TGCGCCAGCAGCCAAGGTGCCCCCGCCCTGGGGACAGTCCTCTACGAGCAGTACTTC.